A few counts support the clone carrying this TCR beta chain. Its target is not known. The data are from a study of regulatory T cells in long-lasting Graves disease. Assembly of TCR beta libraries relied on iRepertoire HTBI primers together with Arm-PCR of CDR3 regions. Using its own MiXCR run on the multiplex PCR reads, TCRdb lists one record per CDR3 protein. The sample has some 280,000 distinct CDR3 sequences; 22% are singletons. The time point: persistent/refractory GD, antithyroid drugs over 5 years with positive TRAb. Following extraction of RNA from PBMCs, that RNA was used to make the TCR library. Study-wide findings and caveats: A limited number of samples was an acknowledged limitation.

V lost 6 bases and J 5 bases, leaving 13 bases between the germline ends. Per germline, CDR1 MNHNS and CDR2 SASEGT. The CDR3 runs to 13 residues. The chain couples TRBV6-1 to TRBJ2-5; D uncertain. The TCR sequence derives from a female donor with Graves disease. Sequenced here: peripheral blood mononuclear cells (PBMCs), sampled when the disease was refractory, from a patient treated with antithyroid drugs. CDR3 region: CASSNGLYETQYF. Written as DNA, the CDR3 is TGTGCCAGCAGCAACGGGTTGTATGAGACCCAGTACTTC.